This TCR beta chain was recorded in a study of cytomegalovirus exposure and HLA in healthy donors. With V trimmed by 0 bases and J by 3 bases, 5 bases remained unmatched. Germline-derived CDR1 and CDR2 are SGHRS and YFSETQ. This CDR3 is 16 amino acids long. A multiplex PCR was run with 60 Vbeta primers and 13 Jbeta primers. The method was immunoSEQ multiplex PCR; TCRdb's version includes in-frame clones alone and lacks a portion of them. The sample holds 210,000 or so clones, roughly four fifths seen once. Sequencing input: PBMCs. The V call is TRBV5-1, the J call TRBJ2-3; 9 bases align to TRBD2. The sequence came from a woman aged 25 to 39 in good health and CMV-seropositive. The CDR3 loop is CASSLELAGETDTQYF. The DNA for the CDR3 is TGCGCCAGCAGCTTGGAATTAGCGGGGGAGACAGATACGCAGTATTTT.